Listed below are T cell receptor beta chains from one sample, sequenced in a study of graft-versus-host responses after intestinal transplantation. These receptors are not linked to any known antigen. The table came from immunoSEQ multiplex PCR; TCRdb's copy has only in-frame clones and leaves some out. This table holds 25,000 to 30,000 clones, around 80% found once. Sequenced here: unstimulated CD4+ T cells sorted from spleen or lymph node cells, sampled before intestinal transplant. These receptors were obtained from a human donor who received an intestinal transplant. Each CDR3 is given with its conserved first and last residue. The D gene is left open where the match is weak. The size entry is marked missing in some rows and otherwise reads once, few, many or a size class.

v_call	j_call	clone_size	d_call	cdr3_nt	cdr3_aa
TRBV5-1	TRBJ2-5	-	-	TGCGCCAGCAGCTTGGGACCCCAAGAGACCCAGTACTTC	CASSLGPQETQYF
TRBV6-5	TRBJ2-1	-	TRBD2	TGTGCCAGCAGTTCTCGGACTAGCGGCTACAATGAGCAGTTCTTC	CASSSRTSGYNEQFF
TRBV7-2	TRBJ1-5	-	TRBD1	TGTGCCAGCAGCTTAGCCTTACCGGGACAGGGGTTTAGCAATCAGCCCCAGCATTTT	CASSLALPGQGFSNQPQHF
TRBV28	TRBJ1-3	-	TRBD1	TGTGCCAGCAAAGGAGGGGGCGCGGGCTCTGGAAACACCATATATTTT	CASKGGGAGSGNTIYF
TRBV6-1	TRBJ1-2	-	-	TGTGCCAGCAGTCAGGACAGCTATGGCTACACCTTC	CASSQDSYGYTF
TRBV5-1	TRBJ1-1	few	TRBD1	TGCGCCAGCAGCAGAGGACAGGACACTGAAGCTTTCTTT	CASSRGQDTEAFF
TRBV2	TRBJ1-6	-	-	TGTGCCAGCAGTGTCAGGCCTAATTCACCCCTCCACTTT	CASSVRPNSPLHF
TRBV10-2	TRBJ1-2	-	-	TGCGCCAGCAGTTTAGGATCCATCTATGGCTACACCTTC	CASSLGSIYGYTF
TRBV6-5	TRBJ1-5	few	TRBD1	TGTGCCAGCAGCTACAGGGGCGGGGGTCAGCCCCAGCATTTT	CASSYRGGGQPQHF
TRBV30	TRBJ1-6	-	-	TGTGCCTGGAGGGGGACGTGGAATTCACCCCTCCACTTT	CAWRGTWNSPLHF
TRBV4-2	TRBJ2-7	-	-	TGTGCCAGCAGCCGATATCCGGGACCGGCCTACGAGCAGTACTTC	CASSRYPGPAYEQYF
TRBV5-4	TRBJ1-4	-	-	TGTGCCAGCAGCCCCGGGGGGAACGATGAAAAACTGTTTTTT	CASSPGGNDEKLFF
TRBV19	TRBJ2-7	once	-	TGTGCCAGTAGTATACAGGGACACGAGCAGTACTTC	CASSIQGHEQYF
TRBV30	TRBJ2-3	-	TRBD1	TGTGCCTGGAGTCTAGGGACAGGAGGTAGCACAGATACGCAGTATTTT	CAWSLGTGGSTDTQYF